These T cell receptor beta chains were read from a single sample in a study of radiotherapy plus CTLA-4 blockade in lung cancer. Sequencing was performed with immunoSEQ multiplex PCR; in TCRdb, only in-frame clones are kept and a portion is missing. The sample records fewer than 75,000 clones, about nine tenths being singletons. The specimen comprised peripheral blood, sampled from a patient treated with radiotherapy plus ipilimumab. The receptor source for this set is a human donor with non-small cell lung cancer that progressed on radiotherapy plus ipilimumab. Each CDR3 is given with its conserved first and last residue. Each record gives: CDR3 protein, CDR3 DNA, D gene, J gene, V gene, clone size. The D gene is left open where the match is weak. Not all rows give a size; the values are once, few, many and, for expanded clones, a class.

CDR3 protein: CAWSVRGGNEQFF
CDR3 DNA: TGTGCCTGGAGTGTACGGGGCGGTAATGAGCAGTTCTTC
D gene: NA
J gene: TRBJ2-1
V gene: TRBV30
clone size: NA

CDR3 protein: CASSYAAGGRFF
CDR3 DNA: TGTGCCAGCAGTTATGCGGCGGGAGGGAGGTTCTTC
D gene: TRBD2
J gene: TRBJ2-1
V gene: TRBV6-5
clone size: NA

CDR3 protein: CASSLGDSGNTIYF
CDR3 DNA: TGTGCCAGCAGCTTAGGCGACTCTGGAAACACCATATATTTT
D gene: NA
J gene: TRBJ1-3
V gene: TRBV7-8
clone size: NA

CDR3 protein: CASRGGQDYQETQYF
CDR3 DNA: TGTGCCAGCAGGGGGGGACAGGATTATCAAGAGACCCAGTACTTC
D gene: TRBD1
J gene: TRBJ2-5
V gene: TRBV6-6
clone size: NA

CDR3 protein: CASSPRTSGRVNEQFF
CDR3 DNA: TGCGCCAGCAGCCCAAGGACTAGCGGGAGGGTGAATGAGCAGTTCTTC
D gene: TRBD2
J gene: TRBJ2-1
V gene: TRBV5-1
clone size: NA

CDR3 protein: CASSTSDHYEQYF
CDR3 DNA: TGTGCCAGCAGCACTAGCGACCACTACGAGCAGTACTTC
D gene: TRBD2
J gene: TRBJ2-7
V gene: TRBV7-3
clone size: NA

CDR3 protein: CASSDGLAGTYEQYF
CDR3 DNA: TGTGCCAGCAGTGATGGACTAGCGGGAACCTACGAGCAGTACTTC
D gene: TRBD2
J gene: TRBJ2-7
V gene: TRBV6-1
clone size: NA

CDR3 protein: CASSLESGSGNTIYF
CDR3 DNA: TGCGCCAGCAGCTTGGAGTCGGGCTCTGGAAACACCATATATTTT
D gene: NA
J gene: TRBJ1-3
V gene: TRBV5-1
clone size: NA

CDR3 protein: CASSSTAFPSGANVLTF
CDR3 DNA: TGTGCCAGCAGCTCGACAGCGTTTCCATCTGGGGCCAACGTCCTGACTTTC
D gene: NA
J gene: TRBJ2-6
V gene: TRBV7-2
clone size: NA

CDR3 protein: CASARSSYNEQFF
CDR3 DNA: TGCGCCAGCGCCAGGAGCTCCTACAATGAGCAGTTCTTC
D gene: NA
J gene: TRBJ2-1
V gene: TRBV10-2
clone size: once

CDR3 protein: CASSSPGQGFYGYTF
CDR3 DNA: TGTGCCAGCAGCTCCCCGGGACAGGGGTTTTATGGCTACACCTTC
D gene: TRBD1
J gene: TRBJ1-2
V gene: TRBV11-2
clone size: once

CDR3 protein: CAWGAHATQYF
CDR3 DNA: TGTGCCTGGGGGGCTCACGCCACGCAGTATTTT
D gene: NA
J gene: TRBJ2-3
V gene: TRBV30
clone size: NA

CDR3 protein: CASGRREAYNEQFF
CDR3 DNA: TGTGCCAGCGGGAGGAGGGAGGCTTACAATGAGCAGTTCTTC
D gene: NA
J gene: TRBJ2-1
V gene: TRBV7-9
clone size: NA

CDR3 protein: CASSTPSQGRKTQYF
CDR3 DNA: TGTGCCAGCTCAACGCCGTCACAGGGGAGGAAGACCCAGTACTTC
D gene: NA
J gene: TRBJ2-5
V gene: TRBV18
clone size: NA

CDR3 protein: CAWSQANAEAFF
CDR3 DNA: TGTGCCTGGAGTCAGGCAAACGCTGAAGCTTTCTTT
D gene: NA
J gene: TRBJ1-1
V gene: TRBV30
clone size: NA

CDR3 protein: CASSEPGLAGGETQYF
CDR3 DNA: TGCGCCAGCAGTGAACCGGGACTAGCGGGAGGAGAGACCCAGTACTTC
D gene: TRBD2
J gene: TRBJ2-5
V gene: TRBV10-1
clone size: NA

CDR3 protein: CASSVGPGNIQYF
CDR3 DNA: TGTGCCAGCAGCGTAGGGCCGGGTAACATTCAGTACTTC
D gene: NA
J gene: TRBJ2-4
V gene: TRBV9
clone size: NA

CDR3 protein: CASSESGQGGGYTF
CDR3 DNA: TGTGCCAGCAGTGAATCAGGACAGGGCGGTGGCTACACCTTC
D gene: TRBD1
J gene: TRBJ1-2
V gene: TRBV25-1
clone size: once

CDR3 protein: CASSLGDSGYTF
CDR3 DNA: TGTGCCAGCAGCTTGGGGGACAGTGGCTACACCTTC
D gene: TRBD1
J gene: TRBJ1-2
V gene: TRBV5-6
clone size: once

CDR3 protein: CASSSNGYTEAFF
CDR3 DNA: TGTGCCAGCAGCTCCAATGGGTACACTGAAGCTTTCTTT
D gene: NA
J gene: TRBJ1-1
V gene: TRBV11-2
clone size: NA

CDR3 protein: CASSIVGPTSGSSYNEQFF
CDR3 DNA: TGTGCCAGTAGTATAGTTGGGCCGACTAGCGGGAGCTCCTACAATGAGCAGTTCTTC
D gene: TRBD2
J gene: TRBJ2-1
V gene: TRBV19
clone size: NA

CDR3 protein: CASSRGQGNTEAFF
CDR3 DNA: TGTGCCAGCAGCCGGGGACAGGGGAACACTGAAGCTTTCTTT
D gene: TRBD1
J gene: TRBJ1-1
V gene: TRBV11-2
clone size: NA

CDR3 protein: CASSLQVSGNTIYF
CDR3 DNA: TGTGCCAGCAGTCTCCAGGTCTCTGGAAACACCATATATTTT
D gene: NA
J gene: TRBJ1-3
V gene: TRBV28
clone size: NA

CDR3 protein: CASQTIGTESSYNEQFF
CDR3 DNA: TGCGCCAGCCAAACGATCGGGACGGAGAGCTCCTACAATGAGCAGTTCTTC
D gene: NA
J gene: TRBJ2-1
V gene: TRBV5-1
clone size: NA

CDR3 protein: CASRRDRDAFF
CDR3 DNA: TGTGCCAGCAGAAGGGACAGGGACGCTTTCTTT
D gene: TRBD1
J gene: TRBJ1-1
V gene: TRBV6-5
clone size: NA

CDR3 protein: CASLRTGQDTQYF
CDR3 DNA: TGTGCCAGCTTAAGGACAGGACAAGATACGCAGTATTTT
D gene: TRBD1
J gene: TRBJ2-3
V gene: TRBV2
clone size: NA

CDR3 protein: CASSGQVDQPQHF
CDR3 DNA: TGTGCCAGCAGTGGACAAGTGGATCAGCCCCAGCATTTT
D gene: NA
J gene: TRBJ1-5
V gene: TRBV2
clone size: NA

CDR3 protein: CASSVGVLVGAETQYF
CDR3 DNA: TGTGCCAGCAGCGTTGGGGTCCTAGTGGGAGCGGAGACCCAGTACTTC
D gene: NA
J gene: TRBJ2-5
V gene: TRBV9
clone size: NA

CDR3 protein: CASSITGYTGELFF
CDR3 DNA: TGTGCCAGTAGTATAACAGGGTACACCGGGGAGCTGTTTTTT
D gene: NA
J gene: TRBJ2-2
V gene: TRBV19
clone size: once

CDR3 protein: CASSRPGGVAGELFF
CDR3 DNA: TGTGCCAGCAGCCGCCCGGGCGGTGTAGCCGGGGAGCTGTTTTTT
D gene: NA
J gene: TRBJ2-2
V gene: TRBV6-5
clone size: NA

CDR3 protein: CASRPQGVIFYEQYF
CDR3 DNA: TGTGCCAGCAGGCCACAGGGGGTGATTTTCTACGAGCAGTACTTC
D gene: TRBD1
J gene: TRBJ2-7
V gene: TRBV6-6
clone size: NA

CDR3 protein: CASSTQVREIKEQYF
CDR3 DNA: TGTGCCAGCAGCACCCAGGTGCGGGAGATTAAAGAGCAGTACTTC
D gene: TRBD2
J gene: TRBJ2-7
V gene: TRBV11-2
clone size: NA

CDR3 protein: CASSQSGTSTDTQYF
CDR3 DNA: TGTGCCAGCAGCCAAAGCGGGACTAGCACAGATACGCAGTATTTT
D gene: TRBD2
J gene: TRBJ2-3
V gene: TRBV5-4
clone size: NA

CDR3 protein: CASSRGQPTDTQYF
CDR3 DNA: TGTGCCAGTAGCCGAGGACAGCCAACAGATACGCAGTATTTT
D gene: NA
J gene: TRBJ2-3
V gene: TRBV19
clone size: once

CDR3 protein: CASSLGTSGSALEQYF
CDR3 DNA: TGTGCCAGCAGCTTAGGGACTAGCGGGAGTGCCCTAGAGCAGTACTTC
D gene: TRBD2
J gene: TRBJ2-7
V gene: TRBV7-3
clone size: NA

CDR3 protein: CASSEWLRGGNTIYF
CDR3 DNA: TGTGCCAGCAGTGAATGGCTTAGAGGTGGAAACACCATATATTTT
D gene: NA
J gene: TRBJ1-3
V gene: TRBV25-1
clone size: NA

CDR3 protein: CASSRILEAWAYTF
CDR3 DNA: TGTGCCAGCAGTCGAATCCTGGAGGCCTGGGCCTACACCTTC
D gene: NA
J gene: TRBJ1-2
V gene: TRBV28
clone size: NA

CDR3 protein: CASSEGGSNEQFF
CDR3 DNA: TGTGCCAGCAGCGAAGGCGGCAGCAATGAGCAGTTCTTC
D gene: NA
J gene: TRBJ2-1
V gene: TRBV6-4
clone size: few

CDR3 protein: CAWSYFGRPYEQYF
CDR3 DNA: TGTGCCTGGAGTTATTTCGGCAGGCCCTACGAGCAGTACTTC
D gene: NA
J gene: TRBJ2-7
V gene: TRBV30
clone size: NA

CDR3 protein: CASSLDRGGETQYF
CDR3 DNA: TGCGCCAGCAGCTTGGACAGGGGGGGTGAGACCCAGTACTTC
D gene: NA
J gene: TRBJ2-5
V gene: TRBV5-1
clone size: NA

CDR3 protein: CASRDRTYEQYF
CDR3 DNA: TGTGCCAGCCGGGACAGAACCTACGAGCAGTACTTC
D gene: TRBD1
J gene: TRBJ2-7
V gene: TRBV2
clone size: NA